A single sample gave rise to the 20 T cell receptor beta chains below, sequenced in a study of T cell repertoires in cytomegalovirus infection. TCRdb itself ran the reads through MiXCR, one entry per CDR3 protein. The repertoire holds around 210,000 distinct CDR3 sequences, with approximately 6.7% as singletons. The sample taken for sequencing was PBMCs. These receptors were taken from a human donor in good health (CMV status not recorded). Some clones in this sample may be carry-over from other donors' samples.

At least ten counts were recorded for this clonotype. CDR3 amino acids: CASSPQGASTEAFF. The CDR3, as DNA: TGTGCCAGCAGCCCACAGGGGGCCAGCACTGAAGCTTTCTTT. The chain couples TRBV7-2 to TRBJ1-1, with 9 bases that match TRBD1. CDR1 is SGHTA, CDR2 FQGNSA, per germline. V lost 5 bases and J lost 4; bases outside the gene matches: 5. The CDR3 consists of 14 residues.

This clonotype was seen ten or more times. This rearrangement joins TRBV6-2 or TRBV6-3 to TRBJ1-1; the match to TRBD1 covers 8 bases. The CDR3 sequence is 15 residues long. The germline V gene encodes CDR1 MNHEY and CDR2 SVGEGT. V shed 5 bases, J shed 2 bases, and the junction held 7 bases outside the gene matches. The CDR3 nucleotides read TGTGCCAGCAGTGGACCCGGACAGGGAAACACTGAAGCTTTCTTT. Translated, it gives CASSGPGQGNTEAFF.

This clonotype was observed at least ten times. This chain uses TRBV6-2 or TRBV6-3 with TRBJ2-5; no clear D gene. The CDR3 sequence is 16 residues long. Trimming cost V 2 bases and J 2 bases, with 15 bases left between them. CDR1 is MNHEY and CDR2 is SVGEGT in the germline V gene. This chain's CDR3 is CASSYDRARIQETQYF. CDR3 nucleotides: TGTGCCAGCAGTTACGACCGGGCCCGAATACAAGAGACCCAGTACTTC.

This clonotype was counted between two and nine times. The rearrangement uses TRBV7-9 and TRBJ2-7, with 8 bases that match TRBD1. V shed 6 bases and J 5 bases; nucleotides not matched to a gene: 6. The germline V gene has CDR1 SEHNR and CDR2 FQNEAQ (reference sequence). The CDR3 sequence is 13 residues long. The CDR3 protein is CASSSDRGNEQYF. CDR3 nucleotides: TGTGCCAGCAGTTCCGACAGGGGTAACGAGCAGTACTTC.

The chain recombines TRBV15 with TRBJ1-4; D might be TRBD1 (5 bases). Germline CDR1 reads LNHNV; CDR2 reads YYDKDF (reference sequence). V shed 1 base and J shed 6 bases, with 9 bases lying between them. This CDR3 is built from 14 residues. CDR3 DNA: TGTGCCACCAGCAGAGGGGGGGGTGATGAAAAACTGTTTTTT. Amino acids: CATSRGGGDEKLFF.

This clonotype was seen repeatedly, ten times or more. The V and J genes are TRBV7-9 and TRBJ2-3; TRBD1 might be the D (6 bases). This CDR3 has 14 residues. Germline CDR1 reads SEHNR; CDR2 reads FQNEAQ (reference sequence). Trimming shortened V by 3 bases and J by 4 bases, and 11 bases separated the two germline ends. The CDR3 coding sequence is TGTGCCAGCAGCTTGGCAGGGGCCTCAGATACGCAGTATTTT. Amino acid sequence: CASSLAGASDTQYF.

CDR3 region: CASSLEAGGSRETQYF. For the CDR3, the DNA is TGCGCCAGCAGCTTGGAGGCCGGGGGAAGTCGGGAGACCCAGTACTTC. The chain links TRBV5-1 to TRBJ2-5, with D perhaps TRBD2 (6 bases). Trimming stripped 0 bases from V and 5 bases from J, with 17 bases between. This CDR3 has 16 residues. CDR1 and CDR2 from the germline V gene are SGHRS and YFSETQ.

Regarding this clonotype: Because it lacks the conserved phenylalanine or tryptophan at the end, this CDR3 is likely a read error. No DNA is shown, since the ends of the CDR3 on it are uncertain; the CDR3 is the one TCRdb lists. The genes are TRBV28 and TRBJ2-7; the table's D call of TRBD1 was not tested on the DNA. Germline V gene data show CDR1 as MDHEN and CDR2 as SYDVKM. Inclusive of both ends, the CDR3 amounts to 11 amino acids. The CDR3 reads CASTYGGTVMY.

This clonotype was counted ten times or more. This rearrangement joins TRBV15 to TRBJ1-4, with 7 bases lining up with TRBD1. V gave up 0 bases and J gave up 5 bases; unmatched junction bases: 6. This CDR3 is 16 amino acids long. Germline CDR1 reads LNHNV; CDR2 reads YYDKDF (reference sequence). CDR3 in amino acids: CATSRDRGQVNEKLFF. As DNA, the CDR3 is TGTGCCACCAGCAGAGATAGAGGACAGGTCAATGAAAAACTGTTTTTT.

This clonotype was counted ten times or more. The rearrangement links TRBV4-2 to TRBJ2-3; the match to TRBD1 covers 12 bases. Per the germline V gene, CDR1 is LGHNA and CDR2 is YNFKEQ. The CDR3 has 15 residues. The trim removed 4 bases at V and 4 bases at J, leaving 3 bases unmatched. The CDR3 spells CASSPGTGGADTQYF. CDR3 DNA sequence: TGTGCCAGCAGCCCCGGGACAGGGGGCGCAGATACGCAGTATTTT.

There are many counts of this clonotype. The chain has TRBV6-2 or TRBV6-3 and TRBJ1-5; possible D gene TRBD1, 6 bases. V dropped 6 bases and J dropped 4 bases, with 7 bases sitting between them. Germline assignment: CDR1 MNHEY and CDR2 SVGEGT. The CDR3 is 12 amino acids. In nucleotides, the CDR3 is TGTGCCAGCAGAAGGGGGAATCAGCCCCAGCATTTT. Encoded protein: CASRRGNQPQHF.

This clonotype showed up many times. V usage is TRBV7-9 and J usage is TRBJ1-1; the D gene is possibly TRBD1 (5 bases). Looked up from germline, CDR1 is SEHNR and CDR2 is FQNEAQ (reference sequence). This CDR3 is built from 16 residues. V was cut by 1 base and J by 1 base, with 13 bases left in between. In nucleotides, the CDR3 is TGTGCCAGCAGCTTAGTTCAGGGTACGTGGAACACTGAAGCTTTCTTT. Its translation is CASSLVQGTWNTEAFF.

This clonotype has only one observation. The chain uses TRBV5-1 and TRBJ2-1, with D unresolved. V was clipped by 1 base and J by 3 bases, with 11 bases between them. This CDR3 has 15 residues. CDR1 is SGHRS and CDR2 is YFSETQ in the germline V gene. This chain's CDR3 is CASSLTPSCYNEQFF. The CDR3 nucleotides read TGCGCCAGCAGCTTGACTCCAAGCTGCTACAATGAGCAGTTCTTC.

This clonotype was seen many times. The chain couples TRBV7-2 to TRBJ2-6; 7 positions agree with TRBD1. CDR1 and CDR2 (germline): SGHTA, FQGNSA. The junction had 5 bases not matched to a gene; V was cut back by 5 bases and J by 1 base. The CDR3 sequence is 16 residues long. CDR3 DNA sequence: TGTGCCAGCAGCGACAGGGCGGCTTCTGGGGCCAACGTCCTGACTTTC. As protein: CASSDRAASGANVLTF.

This clonotype was picked up many times. CDR3 nucleotides: TGTGCCAGCAGTCGACCGGGACTAGCGGGGAATATGGAGCAGTTCTTC. As protein: CASSRPGLAGNMEQFF. The genes are TRBV6-1 and TRBJ2-1, with TRBD2 matching over 13 bases. With 5 bases clipped from V and 10 bases from J, the junction kept 11 bases outside the gene matches. The CDR3 has 16 residues. Germline V gene data show CDR1 as MNHNS and CDR2 as SASEGT.

This clonotype has a count of ten or more. The chain employs TRBV7-2 and TRBJ1-1; D is unresolved. Trimming took 2 bases from V and 1 from J, leaving 14 bases between them. The CDR3 is 16 residues long. Germline CDR1 is SGHTA and CDR2 is FQGNSA. The CDR3 DNA sequence: TGTGCCAGCAGCTTATTCAACCGACCGGAGAACACTGAAGCTTTCTTT. This encodes CASSLFNRPENTEAFF.

The chain combines TRBV18 with TRBJ1-2; D remains ambiguous. V lost 0 bases and J 8 bases, leaving 25 bases between the germline ends. The germline gives CDR1 KGHSH, CDR2 LQKENI. This CDR3 has 18 residues. CDR3 residues: CASSPPPGRKTSAGGYTF. CDR3 DNA: TGTGCCAGCTCACCACCGCCGGGAAGAAAAACCTCGGCGGGGGGCTACACCTTC.

This clonotype was counted many times. The chain has TRBV7-2 and TRBJ1-5, with 11 bases that match TRBD1. V lost 4 bases to trimming and J lost 3 bases; unmatched junction nucleotides: 17. This CDR3 has 20 amino acids. CDR1 is SGHTA, CDR2 FQGNSA, per germline. The CDR3 nucleotides are TGTGCCAGCAGCTCAACCCTGGGACAGGGGGTGATGGAATTCAATCAGCCCCAGCATTTT. Protein product: CASSSTLGQGVMEFNQPQHF.

This clonotype was observed at least ten times. The gene calls are TRBV29-1 and TRBJ2-2, with TRBD1 matching over 7 bases. V trimming: 3 bases; J trimming: 5 bases; junction bases outside the gene matches: 6. Per germline, CDR1 SQVTM and CDR2 ANQGSEA. This CDR3 is 14 amino acids long. The CDR3: CSVDRGRGTGELFF. The CDR3 DNA reads as TGCAGCGTTGATAGGGGCAGGGGGACCGGGGAGCTGTTTTTT.

V usage is TRBV29-1 and J usage is TRBJ2-5; 7 positions agree with TRBD2. V shed 5 bases and J 3 bases; nucleotides not matched to a gene: 12. CDR3 length: 15 amino acids. Looked up from germline, CDR1 is SQVTM and CDR2 is ANQGSEA. CDR3 amino acids: CSVSRGSGPKETQYF. The CDR3 bases are TGCAGCGTTTCGAGGGGTAGCGGGCCGAAAGAGACCCAGTACTTC. The complete variable domain, with remaining parts taken from reference TRBV29-1 and TRBJ2-5, reads SAVISQKPSRDICQRGTSLTIQCQVDSQVTMMFWYRQQPGQSLTLIATANQGSEATYESGFVIDKFPISRPNLTFSTLTVSNMSPEDSSIYLCSVSRGSGPKETQYFGPGTRLLVL.